These 13 T cell receptor beta chains share one sample of origin, sequenced in a study of CD8+ T cells in alopecia areata (dated by TCRdb to about 2018). To prepare the library, the immunoSEQ multiplex PCR assay was applied. RNA was extracted from all samples and reverse transcribed into cDNA as template for TCR sequencing. TCRdb carries this immuneACCESS record with in-frame sequences only. Its versions omit some clonotypes, under half of them owing to an unresolved V gene in the studies checked, with the rest unexplained. The sample table lists 120,000 to 150,000 clones, less than 65% of them with a count of one. Clones ranked in the top ten supply 35% to 40% of the sample. The sequencing sample was made of CD8+ T cells sorted from blood. All receptors derive from a human donor in good health.

The J gene is TRBJ2-1, the V gene TRBV6-5; no definite D call. Trimming cost V 10 bases and J 8 bases, with 9 bases left between them. Germline CDR1 is MNHEY and CDR2 is SVGAGI. This CDR3 spans 10 amino acids. The CDR3 loop is CAIGSDEQFF. CDR3 in DNA: TGTGCCATCGGAAGCGATGAGCAGTTCTTC.

This clone has a handful of counts. The chain links TRBV27 to TRBJ1-1; 9 nucleotides match TRBD1. This CDR3 spans 14 amino acids. V was clipped by 6 bases and J by 6 bases; unmatched bases: 8. Germline V lookup: CDR1 MNHEY, CDR2 SMNVEV (reference sequence). The chain's CDR3 is CASSLDRGGAEAFF. The CDR3 nucleotides read TGTGCCAGCAGCCTGGACAGGGGTGGGGCTGAAGCTTTCTTT.

The sample holds one count of this clone. The chain joins TRBV2 to TRBJ2-1, with D perhaps TRBD1 or TRBD2 (6 bases each). V was clipped by 7 bases and J by 3 bases, with 19 bases between them. Germline V gene sequence: CDR1 SNHLY, CDR2 FYNNEI. The CDR3 length is 16 residues. The CDR3 here is CASTSVRGAGYNEQFF. CDR3 DNA: TGTGCCAGCACATCCGTAAGGGGGGCAGGCTACAATGAGCAGTTCTTC.

This clone showed up just a few times. The chain couples TRBV19 to TRBJ2-5; TRBD1 agrees at 8 bases. CDR1 and CDR2 from the germline V gene are LNHDA and SQIVND (reference sequence). V gave up 7 bases and J gave up 2 bases; unmatched junction bases: 9. The CDR3 has 15 amino acids. This CDR3 is CASTAGTGWQETQYF. CDR3 nucleotide sequence: TGTGCCAGTACCGCCGGGACAGGTTGGCAAGAGACCCAGTACTTC.

The chain carries TRBV11-1 and TRBJ2-1; no reliable D call. The CDR3 has 12 amino acids. Deletions cut 6 bases from V and 3 bases from J, with 6 bases between. Germline CDR1 SGHAT, CDR2 FQDESV (reference sequence). For the CDR3, the DNA is TGTGCCAGCAGACCTTTCTACAATGAGCAGTTCTTC. This translates into CASRPFYNEQFF.

The chain links TRBV5-1 to TRBJ1-2, with no clear D. The CDR3 length is 11 residues. The V end lost 0 bases, the J end lost 12 bases, and 9 bases lay between the germline ends. The V gene's germline CDR1 is SGHRS and CDR2 YFSETQ. The CDR3 loop reads CASSLGRSHTF. The CDR3 coding sequence is TGCGCCAGCAGCTTGGGGCGTTCTCACACCTTC.

This clone was seen more than once but under ten times. V gene TRBV27 combines with J gene TRBJ2-1; either TRBD1 or TRBD2 may fit D (5 bases each). V shed 8 bases and J shed 3 bases, with 14 bases lying between them. Germline CDR1 reads MNHEY; CDR2 reads SMNVEV (reference sequence). The CDR3 is 14 residues long. The DNA of the CDR3 is TGTGCCAGCCGAAGTGGGGGATTCTACAATGAGCAGTTCTTC. Encoded protein: CASRSGGFYNEQFF.

This chain links TRBV7-9 with TRBJ2-1; D not certain. Germline V gene lookup returns CDR1 SEHNR and CDR2 FQNEAQ (reference sequence). This CDR3 has 12 residues. The ends were cut back, 4 bases at V and 4 bases at J, with 5 bases in the middle. DNA of the CDR3: TGTGCCAGCAGCTCAGAGTACAATGAGCAGTTCTTC. Translation: CASSSEYNEQFF.

V is TRBV11-1 and J is TRBJ1-5; D gene uncertain. This CDR3 has 13 residues. Germline V gene sequence: CDR1 SGHAT, CDR2 FQDESV (reference sequence). Trimming removed 5 bases at V and 5 bases at J, with 10 bases between. The CDR3 DNA follows: TGTGCCAGCAGCCCAGACGGATATCAGCCCCAGCATTTT. Amino acid sequence: CASSPDGYQPQHF.

This clone was counted only a few times. The rearrangement links TRBV14 to TRBJ1-2; 7 nucleotides line up with TRBD1. The CDR3 is 15 residues long. Germline CDR1 reads SGHDN; CDR2 reads FVKESK. Trimming at V came to 1 base and at J to 4 bases, leaving 6 bases not matched to a gene. CDR3 nucleotides: TGTGCCAGCAGCCAAGCTACAGGGGCGGGCTATGGCTACACCTTC. Encoded protein: CASSQATGAGYGYTF.

The chain links TRBV30 to TRBJ1-4; possible D gene TRBD1, 5 bases. This CDR3 spans 17 amino acids. Germline V CDR1 and CDR2: GTSNPN, SVGIG (reference sequence). Trimming cost V 2 bases and J 0 bases, with 16 bases left between them. DNA of the CDR3: TGTGCCTGGAGTCATTTTGGGGGAGGAGCAACTAATGAAAAACTGTTTTTT. Amino acids: CAWSHFGGGATNEKLFF.

The chain has TRBV5-1 and TRBJ2-3; D is unclear. Germline V gene lookup returns CDR1 SGHRS and CDR2 YFSETQ. The CDR3 runs to 14 residues. V lost 4 bases and J lost 9, with 18 bases in between. The CDR3 coding sequence is TGCGCCAGCAGCATCCGGGCCCTGAGCAGCACGCAGTATTTT. The encoded protein is CASSIRALSSTQYF.

The sample holds many counts of this clone. The chain uses TRBV6-5 and TRBJ2-2; TRBD2 matches 7 bases. V shed 5 bases, J shed 5 bases, and the junction held 2 bases outside the gene matches. Germline V gene data show CDR1 as MNHEY and CDR2 as SVGAGI. CDR3 length: 13 amino acids. The CDR3 DNA reads TGTGCCAGCAGTCGGGGGGAAACCGGGGAGCTGTTTTTT. This sequence encodes CASSRGETGELFF.